This TCR beta chain was obtained from a study of Graves' ophthalmopathy and Graves' hyperthyroidism. Background on the study: Stable hyperthyroidism was defined by absence of ophthalmopathy within 18 months of follow-up.

This clonotype was observed at least ten times. As yet, its antigen is unknown. The CDR3 runs 16 residues. After removal of 4 bases from V and 3 bases from J, the junction contained 9 bases not matched to a gene. CDR1 is DFQATT, CDR2 SNEGSKA, per germline (reference sequence). Regarding the study as a whole: At about 70% sensitivity and 72.22% specificity, the model predicted progression of the ophthalmopathy.

Ages of hyperthyroidism patients ran from 18 to 65, and their diagnoses were new, under 2 months' duration. As diagnostic evidence, clinical symptoms, serum thyroxine, TRAb, thyroid ultrasound and orbital computed tomography were relied upon. RNA transcripts were the source from which TCR beta CDR3 regions were amplified. RT-PCR was first run with HTBI primers, then multiplex PCR in a second round. Using its own MiXCR run on the multiplex PCR reads, TCRdb lists one record per CDR3 protein. The top ten hold over 8.5% of the sample, which has roughly 1.1 million distinct CDR3 sequences, about 35% seen once.

This TCR was recovered from an adult man with Graves' hyperthyroidism. The rearrangement joins TRBV20-1 to TRBJ1-6; 7 nucleotides match TRBD1. Sequencing input: peripheral blood or thyroid tissue (not recorded which). The CDR3 coding sequence is TGCAGTGCTATACGGGGCGCAGGGGGCTATAATTCACCCCTCCACTTT. Amino acids: CSAIRGAGGYNSPLHF.